One and the same sample provided the 3 T cell receptor beta chains below, sequenced in a study of blood T cell repertoires in COVID-19. Measured with immunoSEQ multiplex PCR; TCRdb has only the in-frame clones, and not every one. The sample has over 100,000 clones, roughly 84% seen once. The specimen was peripheral blood. These receptors all stem from a man in his 60s with acute or convalescent COVID-19.

The rearrangement uses TRBV5-1 and TRBJ1-1; 7 bases align to TRBD1. Trimming took 4 bases from V and 0 from J; bases not matched to a gene: 3. The germline gives CDR1 SGHRS, CDR2 YFSETQ. The CDR3 sequence is 14 residues long. The CDR3 loop is CASSQQGMNTEAFF. For the CDR3, the DNA is TGCGCCAGCAGCCAACAGGGGATGAACACTGAAGCTTTCTTT. Full variable domain (outside the CDR3, taken from reference TRBV5-1 and TRBJ1-1): KAGVTQTPRYLIKTRGQQVTLSCSPISGHRSVSWYQQTPGQGLQFLFEYFSETQRNKGNFPGRFSGRQFSNSRSEMNVSTLELGDSALYLCASSQQGMNTEAFFGQGTRLTVV.

This clone was counted only a few times. V usage is TRBV9 and J usage is TRBJ1-5; 7 positions match TRBD1. Germline CDR1 is SGDLS and CDR2 is YYNGEE. V lost 4 bases, J lost 9 bases, and 13 bases stayed unmatched. This CDR3 comprises 15 residues. In DNA, the CDR3 is TGTGCCAGCAGCCCGGGGTCAGGGGGGCATCTGCCCCAGCATTTT. Translated: CASSPGSGGHLPQHF.

The genes are TRBV10-3 and TRBJ1-2; D gene ambiguous. The CDR3 is made up of 13 amino acids. Deletions cut 5 bases from V and 0 bases from J, with 7 bases between. Germline V gene sequence: CDR1 ENHRY, CDR2 SYGVKD. CDR3 DNA sequence: TGTGCCATCAGTACCGGGGCTAACTATGGCTACACCTTC. Amino acid sequence: CAISTGANYGYTF.